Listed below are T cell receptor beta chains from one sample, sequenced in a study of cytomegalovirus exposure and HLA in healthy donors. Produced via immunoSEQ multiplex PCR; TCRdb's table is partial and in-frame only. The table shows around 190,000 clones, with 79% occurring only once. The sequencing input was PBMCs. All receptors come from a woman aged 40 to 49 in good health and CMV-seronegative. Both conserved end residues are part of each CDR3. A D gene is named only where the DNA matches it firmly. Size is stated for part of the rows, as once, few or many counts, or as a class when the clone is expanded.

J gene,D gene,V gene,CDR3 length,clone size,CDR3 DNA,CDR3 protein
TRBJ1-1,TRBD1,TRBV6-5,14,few,TGTGCCAGCAGTTACGGGACAGCGAACACTGAAGCTTTCTTT,CASSYGTANTEAFF
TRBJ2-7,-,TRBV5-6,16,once,TGTGCCAGCAGCTTAGTAGTCGGGTTCGGGACCTACGAGCAGTACTTC,CASSLVVGFGTYEQYF
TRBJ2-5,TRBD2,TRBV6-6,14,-,TGTGCCAGCAGTTTGCGGGGGGGCGGGGAGACCCAGTACTTC,CASSLRGGGETQYF
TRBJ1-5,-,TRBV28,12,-,TGTGCCAGCAGTTACTCGGATCAGCCCCAGCATTTT,CASSYSDQPQHF
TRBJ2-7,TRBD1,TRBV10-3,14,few,TGTGCCATCAGTGGCGGGACAGGGCTCTACGAGCAGTACTTC,CAISGGTGLYEQYF
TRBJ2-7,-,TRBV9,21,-,TGTGCCAGCAGCGGGAGGCGGGGACAGCCGGGAGAATCCCCCCGGGAGTACGAGCAGTACTTC,CASSGRRGQPGESPREYEQYF
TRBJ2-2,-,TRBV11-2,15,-,TGTGCCAGCAGGTTCCCGCGAGTAATCACCGGGGAGCTGTTTTTT,CASRFPRVITGELFF
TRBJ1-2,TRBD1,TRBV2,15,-,TGTGCCAGCAGGCTTACAGGGGGCCCTCCTAATGGCTACACCTTC,CASRLTGGPPNGYTF
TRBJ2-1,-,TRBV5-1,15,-,TGCGCCAGCAGCTTTACCGGGGGGCGAAGCTATGAGCAGTTCTTC,CASSFTGGRSYEQFF
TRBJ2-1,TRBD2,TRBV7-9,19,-,TGTGCCAGCAGCTTAATCTTCGGGACTAGCGGGGGGGCGTTTAATGAGCAGTTCTTC,CASSLIFGTSGGAFNEQFF
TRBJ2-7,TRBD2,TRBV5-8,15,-,TGTGCCAGCAGCGGGGGGACTAGCTATACCTACGAGCAGTACTTC,CASSGGTSYTYEQYF
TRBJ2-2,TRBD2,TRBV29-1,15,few,TGCAGCGCCCACACTAGCGGGAGGGCCCCCGGGGAGCTGTTTTTT,CSAHTSGRAPGELFF
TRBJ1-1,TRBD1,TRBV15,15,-,TGTGCCACCAGCAGTGCTACAGGGGGTATCACTGAAGCTTTCTTT,CATSSATGGITEAFF
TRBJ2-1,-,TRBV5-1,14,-,TGCGCCAGCAGCTGGGGGGGCAGGGCGAATGAGCAGTTCTTC,CASSWGGRANEQFF
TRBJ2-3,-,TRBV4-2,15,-,TGTGCCAGCAGCCAAGGACATCATAGCACAGATACGCAGTATTTT,CASSQGHHSTDTQYF
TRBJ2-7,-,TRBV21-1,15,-,TGTGCCCCAGCAGCTCCCCGGGACATAGCCTACGAGCAGTACTTC,CAPAAPRDIAYEQYF
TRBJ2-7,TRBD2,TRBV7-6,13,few,TGTGCCAGCAGCCCTGGACTAGCGGAAGAGCAGTACTTC,CASSPGLAEEQYF
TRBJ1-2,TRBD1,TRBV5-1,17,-,TGCGCCAGCAGCTTGGCCGGGACAGCCCTTACCCAGGGTGGCTACACCTTC,CASSLAGTALTQGGYTF
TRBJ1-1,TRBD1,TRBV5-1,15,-,TGCGCCAGCAGCCAACAACAGGGGCCGTCCACTGAAGCTTTCTTT,CASSQQQGPSTEAFF
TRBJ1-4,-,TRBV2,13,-,TGTGCCAGCAATAGCAGGGCGGGGGAAAAACTGTTTTTT,CASNSRAGEKLFF
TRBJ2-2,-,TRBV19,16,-,TGTGCCAGTACTCATAGTCGGCTAGCGAACACCGGGGAGCTGTTTTTT,CASTHSRLANTGELFF
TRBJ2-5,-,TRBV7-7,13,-,TGTGCTAGCAGCTGGGACTCACAAGAGACCCAGTACTTC,CASSWDSQETQYF
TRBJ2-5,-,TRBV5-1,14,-,TGCGCCAGCAGCTTGGTGCCGGGGCAAGAGACCCAGTACTTC,CASSLVPGQETQYF
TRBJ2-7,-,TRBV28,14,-,TGTGCCAGCAGTTCCCCGACTAGATCCTACGAGCAGTACTTC,CASSSPTRSYEQYF
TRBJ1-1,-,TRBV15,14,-,TGTGCCACCAGCAGAGAAGAAGGGTATAGGGGAGCTTTCTTT,CATSREEGYRGAFF
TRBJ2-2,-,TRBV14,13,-,TGTGCCAGCAGCCTTGGCGGAACCGGGGAGCTGTTTTTT,CASSLGGTGELFF
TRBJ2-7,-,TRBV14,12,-,TGTGCCAGCAGCCAAGGTCGCTACGAGCAGTACTTC,CASSQGRYEQYF